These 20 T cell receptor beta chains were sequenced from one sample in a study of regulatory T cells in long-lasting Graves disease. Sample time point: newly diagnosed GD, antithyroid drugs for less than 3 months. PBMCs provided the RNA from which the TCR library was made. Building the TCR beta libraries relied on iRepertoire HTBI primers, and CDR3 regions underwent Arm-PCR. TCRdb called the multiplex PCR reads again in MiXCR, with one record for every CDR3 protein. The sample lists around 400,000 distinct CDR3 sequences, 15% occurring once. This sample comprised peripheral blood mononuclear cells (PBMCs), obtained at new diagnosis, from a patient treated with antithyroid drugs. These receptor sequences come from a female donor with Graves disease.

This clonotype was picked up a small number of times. The CDR3 region is CASSPMDGGYTF. CDR3 in DNA: TGTGCCAGCAGTCCAATGGACGGTGGCTACACCTTC. The chain is built from TRBV6-1 and TRBJ1-2, with D hard to call. Germline-derived CDR1 and CDR2 are MNHNS and SASEGT. V was cut by 5 bases and J by 7 bases, with 11 bases left in between. The CDR3 is made up of 12 amino acids.

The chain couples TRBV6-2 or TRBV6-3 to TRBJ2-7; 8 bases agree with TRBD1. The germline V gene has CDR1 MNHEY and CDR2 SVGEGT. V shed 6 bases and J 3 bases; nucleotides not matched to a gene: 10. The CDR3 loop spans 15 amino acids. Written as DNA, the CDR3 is TGTGCCAGCAGAAGAGGACAGGGAGGTCACTACGAGCAGTACTTC. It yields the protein CASRRGQGGHYEQYF.

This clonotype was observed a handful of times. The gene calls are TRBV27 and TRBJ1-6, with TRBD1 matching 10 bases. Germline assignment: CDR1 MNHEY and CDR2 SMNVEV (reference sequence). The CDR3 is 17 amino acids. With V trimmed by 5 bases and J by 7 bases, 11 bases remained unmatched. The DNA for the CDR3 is TGTGCCAGCAGTAAATACCCGACAGGGGGCGTGAATTCACCCCTCCACTTT. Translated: CASSKYPTGGVNSPLHF.

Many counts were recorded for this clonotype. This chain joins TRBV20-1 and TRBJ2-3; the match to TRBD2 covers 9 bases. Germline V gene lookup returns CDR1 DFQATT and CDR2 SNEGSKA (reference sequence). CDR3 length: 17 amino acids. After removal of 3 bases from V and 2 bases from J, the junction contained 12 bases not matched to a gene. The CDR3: CSASMSSGSSPTDTQYF. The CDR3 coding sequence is TGCAGTGCTAGTATGAGTAGCGGGAGTTCTCCCACAGATACGCAGTATTTT.

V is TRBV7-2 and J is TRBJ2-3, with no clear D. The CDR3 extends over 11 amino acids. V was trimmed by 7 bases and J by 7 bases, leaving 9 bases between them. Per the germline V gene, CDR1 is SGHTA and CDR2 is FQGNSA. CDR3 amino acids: CASMEQNTQYF. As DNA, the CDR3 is TGTGCCAGCATGGAACAGAATACGCAGTATTTT.

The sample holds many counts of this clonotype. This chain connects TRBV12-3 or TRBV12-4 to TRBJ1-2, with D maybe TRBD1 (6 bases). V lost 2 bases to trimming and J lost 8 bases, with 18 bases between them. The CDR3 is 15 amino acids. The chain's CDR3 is CASSLSPRGRGGYTF. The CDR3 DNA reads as TGTGCCAGCAGTTTAAGCCCCCGGGGGCGCGGCGGCTACACCTTC.

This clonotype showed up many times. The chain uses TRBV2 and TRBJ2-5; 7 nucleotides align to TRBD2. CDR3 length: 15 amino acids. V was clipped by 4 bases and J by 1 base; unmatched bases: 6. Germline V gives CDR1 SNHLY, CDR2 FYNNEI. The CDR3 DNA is TGTGCCAGCAGTGGTCTAGCGGACATCCAAGAGACCCAGTACTTC. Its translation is CASSGLADIQETQYF.

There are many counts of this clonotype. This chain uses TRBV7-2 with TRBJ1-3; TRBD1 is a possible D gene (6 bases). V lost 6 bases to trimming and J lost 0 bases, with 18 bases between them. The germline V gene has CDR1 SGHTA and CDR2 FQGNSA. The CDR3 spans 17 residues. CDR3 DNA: TGTGCCAGCAGACCCATGACCGGACAGCACTCTGGAAACACCATATATTTT. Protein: CASRPMTGQHSGNTIYF. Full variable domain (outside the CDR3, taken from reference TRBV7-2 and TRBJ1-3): GAGVSQSPSNKVTEKGKDVELRCDPISGHTALYWYRQSLGQGLEFLIYFQGNSAPDKSGLPSDRFSAERTGGSVSTLTIQRTQQEDSAVYLCASRPMTGQHSGNTIYFGEGSWLTVV.

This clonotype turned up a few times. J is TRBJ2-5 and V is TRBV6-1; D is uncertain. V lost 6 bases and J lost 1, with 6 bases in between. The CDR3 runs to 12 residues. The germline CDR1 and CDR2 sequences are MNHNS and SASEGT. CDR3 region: CASRELQETQYF. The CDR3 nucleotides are TGTGCCAGCAGAGAACTCCAAGAGACCCAGTACTTC.

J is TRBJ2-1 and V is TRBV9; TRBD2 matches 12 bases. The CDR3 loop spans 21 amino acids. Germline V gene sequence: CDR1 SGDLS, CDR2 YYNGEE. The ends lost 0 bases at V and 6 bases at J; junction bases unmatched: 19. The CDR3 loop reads CASSVVPGQGRTSGAVNEQFF. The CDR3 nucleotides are TGTGCCAGCAGCGTAGTGCCGGGACAGGGTCGGACTAGCGGGGCGGTCAATGAGCAGTTCTTC.

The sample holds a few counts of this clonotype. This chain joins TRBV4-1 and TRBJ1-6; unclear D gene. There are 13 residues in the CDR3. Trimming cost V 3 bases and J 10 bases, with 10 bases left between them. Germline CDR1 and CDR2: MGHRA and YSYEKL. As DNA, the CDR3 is TGCGCCAGCAGCCAGGGAGTCGAGTCACCCCTCCACTTT. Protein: CASSQGVESPLHF.

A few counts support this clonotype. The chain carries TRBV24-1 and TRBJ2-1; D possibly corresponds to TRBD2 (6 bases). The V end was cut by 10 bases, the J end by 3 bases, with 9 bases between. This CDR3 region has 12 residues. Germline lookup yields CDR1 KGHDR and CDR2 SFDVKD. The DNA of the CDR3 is TGTGCCACAGAGGGAGGCTACAATGAGCAGTTCTTC. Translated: CATEGGYNEQFF.

The CDR3 here is CASSLNAPGTSAETQYF. In DNA, the CDR3 is TGTGCCAGCAGTTTAAATGCACCCGGGACTAGCGCGGAGACCCAGTACTTC. This chain links TRBV12-3 or TRBV12-4 with TRBJ2-5; TRBD2 aligns across 10 bases. The CDR3 covers 17 residues. Losses at the gene ends were 2 bases for V and 5 bases for J; bases not matched to a gene: 11.

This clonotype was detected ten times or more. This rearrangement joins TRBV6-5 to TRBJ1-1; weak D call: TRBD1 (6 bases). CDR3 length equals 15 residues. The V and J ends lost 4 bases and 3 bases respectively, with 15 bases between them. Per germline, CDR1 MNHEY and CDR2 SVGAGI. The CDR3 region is CASSFFRGRDTEAFF. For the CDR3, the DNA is TGTGCCAGCAGTTTCTTCAGGGGTAGGGACACTGAAGCTTTCTTT.

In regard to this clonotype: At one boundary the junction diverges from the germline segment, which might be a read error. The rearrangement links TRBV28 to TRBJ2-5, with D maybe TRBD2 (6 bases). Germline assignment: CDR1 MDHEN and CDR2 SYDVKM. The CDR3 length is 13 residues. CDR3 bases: TGTGCCAGCAGCTTATACGGGGGAGAGACCCAGTACTTC. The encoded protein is CASSLYGGETQYF.

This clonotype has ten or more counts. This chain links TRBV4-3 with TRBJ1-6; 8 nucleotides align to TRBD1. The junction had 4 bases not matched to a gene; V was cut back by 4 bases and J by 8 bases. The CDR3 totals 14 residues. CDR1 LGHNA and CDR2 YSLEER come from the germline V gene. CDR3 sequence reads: CASSPGTGYSPLHF. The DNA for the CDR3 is TGCGCCAGCAGCCCAGGGACAGGATATTCACCCCTCCACTTT.

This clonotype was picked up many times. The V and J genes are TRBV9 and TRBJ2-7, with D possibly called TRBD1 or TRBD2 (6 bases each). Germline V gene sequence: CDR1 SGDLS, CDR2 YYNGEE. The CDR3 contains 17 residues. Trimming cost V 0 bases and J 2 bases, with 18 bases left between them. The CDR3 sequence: CASSVAAGEVIPYEQYF. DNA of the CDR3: TGTGCCAGCAGCGTAGCGGCAGGGGAGGTTATACCCTACGAGCAGTACTTC.

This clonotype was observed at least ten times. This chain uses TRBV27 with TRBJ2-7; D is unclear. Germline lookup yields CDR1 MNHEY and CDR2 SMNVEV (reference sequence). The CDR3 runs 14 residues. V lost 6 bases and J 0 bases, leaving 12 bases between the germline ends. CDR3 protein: CASSLSLSSYEQYF. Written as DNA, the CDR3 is TGTGCCAGCAGCCTCTCCCTGAGCTCCTACGAGCAGTACTTC.

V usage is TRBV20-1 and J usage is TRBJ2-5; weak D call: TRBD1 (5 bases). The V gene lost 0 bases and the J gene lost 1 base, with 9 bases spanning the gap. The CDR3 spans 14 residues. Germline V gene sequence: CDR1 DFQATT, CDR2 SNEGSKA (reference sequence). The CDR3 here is CSAREDRPQETQYF. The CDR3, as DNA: TGCAGTGCTAGAGAAGACAGACCCCAAGAGACCCAGTACTTC.

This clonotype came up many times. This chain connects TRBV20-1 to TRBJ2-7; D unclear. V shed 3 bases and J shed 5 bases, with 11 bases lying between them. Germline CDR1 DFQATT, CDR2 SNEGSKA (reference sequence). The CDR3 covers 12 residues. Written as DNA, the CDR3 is TGCAGTGCTAGCATGGGTTACGACGAGCAGTACTTC. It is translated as CSASMGYDEQYF.